Shown below are 22 T cell receptor beta chains from a single sample sequenced in a study of human T cells and chemical hapten exposure. TCRdb used MiXCR to reprocess the RACE reads, holding one entry per CDR3 protein. The repertoire consists of around 340,000 distinct CDR3 sequences, with under 8% occurring once and the leading ten covering about 8%. Time point of the sample: patch test 1, 2 weeks after DPC sensitization. Noted treatment: therapeutic diphenylcyclopropenone sensitization with weekly scalp DPC. The sequences come from whole blood, collected in connection with sensitization to the hapten diphenylcyclopropenone (DPC). The receptors come from a woman in her late teens or twenties with alopecia areata. Some clones in this sample may be carry-over from other donors' samples.

This clonotype came up many times. This chain connects TRBV4-2 to TRBJ2-1; 10 bases map to TRBD2. Germline values: CDR1 LGHNA, CDR2 YNFKEQ. Germline trimming cut 5 bases from V and 5 bases from J; bases unmatched to any gene: 9. The CDR3 length is 16 residues. The CDR3 loop is CASSSGILAGNNEQFF. For the CDR3, the DNA is TGTGCCAGCAGCTCAGGGATACTAGCGGGGAACAATGAGCAGTTCTTC.

The table lists this clonotype with many counts. The rearrangement links TRBV5-1 to TRBJ2-2; D is perhaps TRBD2 (6 bases). The germline gives CDR1 SGHRS, CDR2 YFSETQ. V was shortened by 1 base and J by 2 bases, with 12 bases between the two germline ends. The CDR3 extends over 16 amino acids. The DNA of the CDR3 is TGCGCCAGCAGCTTGCGGGAGCAGGCTAACACCGGGGAGCTGTTTTTT. Translation gives CASSLREQANTGELFF.

This clonotype was recorded a few times. The gene calls are TRBV28 and TRBJ2-1; 8 bases line up with TRBD2. Germline lookup yields CDR1 MDHEN and CDR2 SYDVKM. V was pared by 2 bases and J by 8 bases, with 5 bases of the junction left unmatched. The CDR3 covers 14 residues. The chain's CDR3 is CASSLAGGLDEQFF. Here the CDR3 DNA reads TGTGCCAGCAGTTTAGCGGGGGGCCTCGATGAGCAGTTCTTC.

The chain combines TRBV5-4 with TRBJ2-1; 10 nucleotides match TRBD1. The length of the CDR3 is 15 residues. The germline V gene has CDR1 SGHNT and CDR2 YYREEE (reference sequence). The junction had 10 bases not matched to a gene; V was cut back by 5 bases and J by 8 bases. CDR3 loop: CASRKGQGRSHEQFF. CDR3 in DNA: TGTGCCAGCAGAAAGGGACAGGGGAGATCGCATGAGCAGTTCTTC.

The chain combines TRBV6-2 or TRBV6-3 with TRBJ2-1, with 7 bases aligning to TRBD1. Per germline, CDR1 MNHEY and CDR2 SVGEGT. The CDR3 covers 14 residues. V gave up 5 bases and J gave up 7 bases; unmatched junction bases: 8. For the CDR3, the DNA is TGTGCCAGCAGTACAACCCTACAGGGGAATGAGCAGTTCTTC. This encodes CASSTTLQGNEQFF.

This clonotype was detected only a few times. The V and J genes are TRBV20-1 and TRBJ1-1; D is undetermined. Trimming shortened V by 4 bases and J by 1 base, and 13 bases separated the two germline ends. The germline V gene has CDR1 DFQATT and CDR2 SNEGSKA (reference sequence). The CDR3 loop spans 14 amino acids. CDR3 residues: CSAKGHSTNTEAFF. The CDR3, as DNA: TGCAGTGCTAAGGGTCATAGCACGAACACTGAAGCTTTCTTT.

This clonotype was found many times. V and J are TRBV11-2 and TRBJ2-7; TRBD1 might be the D (6 bases). V lost 3 bases to trimming and J lost 4 bases, with 13 bases between them. Germline V gene lookup returns CDR1 SGHAT and CDR2 FQNNGV. The CDR3 length is 14 residues. CDR3 sequence reads: CASSLGTGRYEQYF. The CDR3 nucleotides read TGTGCCAGCAGCTTGGGAACAGGGCGGTACGAGCAGTACTTC.

This clonotype has at least ten counts. V gene TRBV21-1 combines with J gene TRBJ1-1. TRBV21-1 constitutes a pseudogene. The CDR3 is made up of 14 amino acids. For the CDR3, the DNA is TGTGCCAGCAGCGAAAGGACTGTGAGGACTGAAGCTTTCTTT. Its protein product is CASSERTVRTEAFF.

This clonotype was counted only a few times. CDR3 protein: CASSFKQSLHF. The CDR3, as DNA: TGTGCCAGCAGTTTTAAACAGTCACTGCATTTT. The chain recombines TRBV12-3 or TRBV12-4 with TRBJ1-5; D gene unclear. Trimming removed 3 bases at V and 15 bases at J, with 12 bases between. The length of the CDR3 is 11 residues.

The V and J genes are TRBV11-3 and TRBJ2-3; D may be TRBD2 (6 bases). The V end was cut by 4 bases, the J end by 4 bases, with 12 bases between. CDR1 SGHNT and CDR2 YENEEA come from the germline V gene. This CDR3 has 14 residues. Written as DNA, the CDR3 is TGTGCCAGCAGCTCTAGCGCCATGGCAGATACGCAGTATTTT. Translating it yields CASSSSAMADTQYF.

This clonotype has at least ten counts. The rearrangement links TRBV11-2 to TRBJ2-3, with TRBD2 identical over 14 bases. The CDR3 runs 16 residues. CDR1 SGHAT and CDR2 FQNNGV come from the germline V gene. V lost 5 bases, J lost 4 bases, and 5 bases stayed unmatched. CDR3 protein: CASSTGTSGGADTQYF. The CDR3 DNA follows: TGTGCCAGCAGCACAGGGACTAGCGGGGGTGCAGATACGCAGTATTTT.

The table lists this clonotype with a few counts. The rearrangement joins TRBV7-3 to TRBJ1-4; no clear D. Between the trimmed V and J ends, which lost 3 bases and 7 bases, there was a span of 18 bases. Germline V gene lookup returns CDR1 SGHTA and CDR2 FQGTGA. The CDR3 contains 16 residues. The CDR3 sequence is CASSFPGPSFGEKLFF. CDR3 nucleotide sequence: TGTGCCAGCAGCTTCCCCGGGCCTTCCTTTGGTGAAAAACTGTTTTTT.

The chain recombines TRBV6-2 or TRBV6-3 with TRBJ1-1; the D gene is possibly TRBD1 (6 bases). V gave up 1 base and J gave up 5 bases, with 14 bases separating them. The CDR3 runs 15 residues. Germline V gene sequence: CDR1 MNHEY, CDR2 SVGEGT. This CDR3 is CASSYWGARGTEAFF. CDR3 bases: TGTGCCAGCAGTTACTGGGGGGCACGAGGGACTGAAGCTTTCTTT.

This clonotype came up many times. This chain uses TRBV7-2 with TRBJ2-1; 10 bases align to TRBD2. This CDR3 spans 15 amino acids. Germline CDR1 SGHTA, CDR2 FQGNSA. The V segment lost 2 bases and the J segment 7 bases; nucleotides outside the gene matches: 5. CDR3 bases: TGTGCCAGCAGCTTAAATACTAGCGGGGTAAATGAGCAGTTCTTC. This encodes CASSLNTSGVNEQFF.

This clonotype was picked up many times. The chain joins TRBV7-9 to TRBJ2-6; D unresolved. V gave up 6 bases and J gave up 0 bases, with 18 bases separating them. From germline, CDR1 is SEHNR and CDR2 FQNEAQ (reference sequence). This CDR3 has 18 residues. CDR3 sequence: CASRGKHPQYSGANVLTF. The CDR3 nucleotides read TGTGCCAGCAGGGGCAAACACCCACAGTACTCTGGGGCCAACGTCCTGACTTTC.

The chain joins TRBV6-6 to TRBJ1-1; 7 bases match TRBD1. Germline-derived CDR1 and CDR2 are MNHNY and SVGAGI (reference sequence). The V gene end was trimmed by 6 bases and the J gene end by 7 bases; junction bases not matched to a gene: 14. This CDR3 has 15 amino acids. CDR3 protein: CASSQATGLRDEAFF. CDR3 in DNA: TGTGCCAGCAGCCAAGCGACAGGGTTAAGGGATGAAGCTTTCTTT.

This clonotype has a count of ten or more. V gene TRBV27 combines with J gene TRBJ2-3; D perhaps matches TRBD2 (5 bases). Per germline, CDR1 MNHEY and CDR2 SMNVEV (reference sequence). V was clipped by 8 bases and J by 1 base, with 13 bases between them. The CDR3 runs to 14 residues. For the CDR3, the DNA is TGTGCCAGCCGTTGGACCGGGGGCACAGATACGCAGTATTTT. It codes for CASRWTGGTDTQYF.

The chain links TRBV18 to TRBJ1-5, with D hard to call. CDR1 is KGHSH and CDR2 is LQKENI in the germline V gene. With 4 bases removed from V and 3 bases from J, the gap between germline ends came to 13 bases. There are 15 residues in the CDR3. The CDR3 is CASSRDLTSNQPQHF. DNA for the CDR3: TGTGCCAGCTCACGGGATTTAACGTCCAATCAGCCCCAGCATTTT.

In its sample, this clonotype was seen a few times. At one of its ends the junction is not consistent with the germline gene, which may arise from a read error. The chain uses TRBV10-3 and TRBJ2-6; D unclear. There are 13 residues in the CDR3. CDR1 and CDR2 from the germline V gene are ENHRY and SYGVKD. This CDR3 is CAIRESGANVLTF. The CDR3 DNA is TGTGCCATCAGGGAGTCTGGGGCCAACGTCCTGACTTTC.

J is TRBJ1-2 and V is TRBV14; D gene ambiguous. The CDR3 length is 12 residues. Per the germline V gene, CDR1 is SGHDN and CDR2 is FVKESK. The V end lost 1 base, the J end lost 5 bases, and 5 bases lay between the germline ends. The CDR3 sequence is CASSQAHYGYTF. CDR3 coding DNA: TGTGCCAGCAGCCAAGCCCATTATGGCTACACCTTC. Full variable domain (remainder filled in from reference TRBV14 and TRBJ1-2): EAGVTQFPSHSVIEKGQTVTLRCDPISGHDNLYWYRRVMGKEIKFLLHFVKESKQDESGMPNNRFLAERTGGTYSTLKVQPAELEDSGVYFCASSQAHYGYTFGSGTRLTVV.

This chain links TRBV29-1 with TRBJ1-5; 8 bases are a match to TRBD1. The CDR3 extends over 13 amino acids. V dropped 5 bases and J dropped 7; count of bases not matched to a gene: 7. Germline V gives CDR1 SQVTM, CDR2 ANQGSEA. CDR3 bases: TGCAGCGTTAAGGGACAGGACGGACAGCCCCAGCATTTT. It specifies CSVKGQDGQPQHF.

This clonotype was detected many times. One end of the junction fails to match germline, which may point to a read error. This chain connects TRBV6-5 to TRBJ1-4; possible D gene TRBD1, 6 bases. The germline gives CDR1 MNHEY, CDR2 SVGAGI. The CDR3 totals 13 residues. This CDR3 reads CASSYGTGTLWVF. CDR3 in DNA: TGTGCCAGCAGTTACGGCACAGGGACCCTATGGGTGTTT.